Presented here are 5 T cell receptor beta chains from one specimen sequenced in a study of OX40 agonist ivuxolimab in advanced cancers. The assay was immunoSEQ multiplex PCR, and TCRdb's table has in-frame clones only and misses some. The sample holds 3,300 or so clones, less than 75% seen once. Sample: CD4+ or CD8+ T cells sorted from blood, taken in a trial of the OX40 agonist ivuxolimab. Receptors were obtained from an adult with an advanced solid tumor such as melanoma, head and neck, liver or kidney cancer.

For this clone: The sample has other DNA sequences that encode this CDR3 too. The chain is built from TRBV30 and TRBJ2-3; no definite D call. Germline V CDR1 and CDR2: GTSNPN, SVGIG (reference sequence). The CDR3 spans 12 residues. V lost 0 bases to trimming and J lost 1 base, with 2 bases between them. The CDR3 protein is CAWSVGTDTQYF. The CDR3 bases are TGTGCCTGGAGTGTAGGCACAGATACGCAGTATTTT.

CDR3 in DNA: TGTGCCAGCAGCTTAGAGGGTTTGAACACTGAAGCTTTCTTT. The encoded protein is CASSLEGLNTEAFF. J is TRBJ1-1 and V is TRBV5-5; D not certain. V dropped 2 bases and J dropped 0 bases, with 8 bases sitting between them. Germline V gene data show CDR1 as SGHKS and CDR2 as YYEKEE (reference sequence). The CDR3 contains 14 residues.

The gene calls are TRBV13 and TRBJ1-1; no reliable D call. The V end was cut by 6 bases, the J end by 12 bases, with 14 bases between. This CDR3 contains 11 residues. Germline V gene lookup returns CDR1 PRHDT and CDR2 FYEKMQ (reference sequence). The CDR3 sequence is CASRRAERTFF. The CDR3 DNA sequence: TGTGCCAGCAGACGAGCAGAGAGGACTTTCTTT.

The chain has TRBV5-8 and TRBJ1-2, with unresolved D. The length of the CDR3 is 14 residues. V lost 2 bases, J lost 3 bases, and 11 bases lay in between. Germline CDR1 SGHTS, CDR2 YDEGEE. The CDR3 is CASSLRASDYGYTF. CDR3 in DNA: TGTGCCAGCAGCTTACGGGCGTCTGACTATGGCTACACCTTC.

The V gene is TRBV19, the J gene TRBJ2-7; D is uncertain. The CDR3 length is 15 residues. Trimming pared 3 bases from V and 2 bases from J, leaving 14 bases between. Germline assignment: CDR1 LNHDA and CDR2 SQIVND (reference sequence). CDR3 nucleotides: TGTGCCAGTAGTATTATTGCTGACTCCACCTACGAGCAGTACTTC. Protein product: CASSIIADSTYEQYF.